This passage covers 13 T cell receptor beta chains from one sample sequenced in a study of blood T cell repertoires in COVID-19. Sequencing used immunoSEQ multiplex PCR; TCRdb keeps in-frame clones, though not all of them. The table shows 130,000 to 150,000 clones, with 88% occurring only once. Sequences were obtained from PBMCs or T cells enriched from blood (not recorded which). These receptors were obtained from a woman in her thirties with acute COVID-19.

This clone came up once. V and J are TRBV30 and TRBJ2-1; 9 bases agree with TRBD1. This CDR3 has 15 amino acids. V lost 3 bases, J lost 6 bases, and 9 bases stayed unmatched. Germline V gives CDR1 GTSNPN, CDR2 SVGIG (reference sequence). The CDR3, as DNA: TGTGCCTGGAGCGACCGGGACAGGGTTTCCAATGAGCAGTTCTTC. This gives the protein CAWSDRDRVSNEQFF.

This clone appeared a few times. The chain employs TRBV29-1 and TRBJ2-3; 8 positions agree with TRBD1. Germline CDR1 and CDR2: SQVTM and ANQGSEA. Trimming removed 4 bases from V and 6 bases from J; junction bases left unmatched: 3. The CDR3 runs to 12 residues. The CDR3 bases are TGCAGCGTTGCAGGGGGCAGGGATACGCAGTATTTT. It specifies CSVAGGRDTQYF.

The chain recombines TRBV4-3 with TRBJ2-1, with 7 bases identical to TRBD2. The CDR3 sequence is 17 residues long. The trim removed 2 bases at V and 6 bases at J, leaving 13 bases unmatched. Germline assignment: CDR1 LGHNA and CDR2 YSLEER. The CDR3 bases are TGCGCCAGCAGCCAATCGACTAGCCCTAGAGGCGGCAATGAGCAGTTCTTC. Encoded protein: CASSQSTSPRGGNEQFF.

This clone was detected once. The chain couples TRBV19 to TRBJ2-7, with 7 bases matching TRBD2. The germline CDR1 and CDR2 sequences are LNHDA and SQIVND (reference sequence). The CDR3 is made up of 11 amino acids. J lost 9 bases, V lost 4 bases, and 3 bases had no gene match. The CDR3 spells CASSKRDPQYF. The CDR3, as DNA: TGTGCCAGTAGTAAGCGGGATCCGCAGTACTTC.

Written as DNA, the CDR3 is TGCGCCAGCAGCTTGGTTTTCGGGAGTGGTGAGACCCAGTACTTC. This translates into CASSLVFGSGETQYF. The gene calls are TRBV5-1 and TRBJ2-5, with D possibly being TRBD2 (6 bases). Trimming stripped 0 bases from V and 5 bases from J, with 14 bases between. Germline CDR1 SGHRS, CDR2 YFSETQ. The CDR3 extends over 15 amino acids.

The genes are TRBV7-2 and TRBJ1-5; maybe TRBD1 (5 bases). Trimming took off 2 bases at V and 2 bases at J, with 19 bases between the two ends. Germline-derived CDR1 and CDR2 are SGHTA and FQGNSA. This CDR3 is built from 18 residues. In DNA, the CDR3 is TGTGCCAGCAGCTTATTGGGCCGGGGGTTTGAGGGCAATCAGCCCCAGCATTTT. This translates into CASSLLGRGFEGNQPQHF. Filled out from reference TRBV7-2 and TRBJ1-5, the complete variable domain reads GAGVSQSPSNKVTEKGKDVELRCDPISGHTALYWYRQSLGQGLEFLIYFQGNSAPDKSGLPSDRFSAERTGGSVSTLTIQRTQQEDSAVYLCASSLLGRGFEGNQPQHFGDGTRLSIL.

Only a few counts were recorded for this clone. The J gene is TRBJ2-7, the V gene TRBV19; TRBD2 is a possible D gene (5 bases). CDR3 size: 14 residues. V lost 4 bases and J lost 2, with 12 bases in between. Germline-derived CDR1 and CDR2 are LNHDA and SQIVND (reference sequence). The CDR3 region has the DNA TGTGCCAGTAGTAAGGACTTTCAAACCTACGAGCAGTACTTC. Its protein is CASSKDFQTYEQYF. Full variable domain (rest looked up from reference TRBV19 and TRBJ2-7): DGGITQSPKYLFRKEGQNVTLSCEQNLNHDAMYWYRQDPGQGLRLIYYSQIVNDFQKGDIAEGYSVSREKKESFPLTVTSAQKNPTAFYLCASSKDFQTYEQYFGPGTRLTVT.

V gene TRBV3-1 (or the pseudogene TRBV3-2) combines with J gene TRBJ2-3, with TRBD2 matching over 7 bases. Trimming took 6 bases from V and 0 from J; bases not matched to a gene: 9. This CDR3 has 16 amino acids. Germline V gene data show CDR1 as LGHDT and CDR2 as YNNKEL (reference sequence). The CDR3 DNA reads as TGTGCCAGCAGTCAAACTAGCGTACCTAGCACAGATACGCAGTATTTT. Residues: CASSQTSVPSTDTQYF.

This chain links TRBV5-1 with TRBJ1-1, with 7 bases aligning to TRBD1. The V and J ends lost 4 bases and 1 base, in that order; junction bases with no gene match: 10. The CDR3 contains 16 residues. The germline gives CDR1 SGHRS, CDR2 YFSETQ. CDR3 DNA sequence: TGCGCCAGCAGCGCACAAGTCGGGACAGCGAACACTGAAGCTTTCTTT. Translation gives CASSAQVGTANTEAFF.

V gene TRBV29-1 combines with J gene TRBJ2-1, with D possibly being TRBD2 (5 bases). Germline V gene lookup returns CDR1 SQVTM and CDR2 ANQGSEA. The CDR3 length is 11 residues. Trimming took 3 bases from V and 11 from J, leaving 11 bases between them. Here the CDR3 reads CSVEGVGKQFF. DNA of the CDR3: TGCAGCGTTGAGGGCGTCGGGAAGCAGTTCTTC.

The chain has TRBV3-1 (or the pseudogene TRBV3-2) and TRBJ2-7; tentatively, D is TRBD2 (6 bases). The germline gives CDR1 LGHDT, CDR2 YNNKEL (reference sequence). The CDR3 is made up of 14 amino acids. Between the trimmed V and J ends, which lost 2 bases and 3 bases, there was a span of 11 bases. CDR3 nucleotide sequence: TGTGCCAGCAGCCAACAGGGACTCGACTACGAGCAGTACTTC. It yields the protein CASSQQGLDYEQYF.

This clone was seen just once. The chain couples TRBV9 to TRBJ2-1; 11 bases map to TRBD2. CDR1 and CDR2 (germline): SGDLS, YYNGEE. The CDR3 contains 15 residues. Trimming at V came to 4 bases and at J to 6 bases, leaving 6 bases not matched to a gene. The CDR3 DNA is TGTGCCAGCAGCCCCAGCCTAGCGGGAGGCAATGAGCAGTTCTTC. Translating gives CASSPSLAGGNEQFF.

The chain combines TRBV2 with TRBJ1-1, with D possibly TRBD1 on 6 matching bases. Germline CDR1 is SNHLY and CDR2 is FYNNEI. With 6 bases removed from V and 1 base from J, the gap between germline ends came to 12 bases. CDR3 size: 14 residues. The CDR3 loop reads CASRYTGSNTEAFF. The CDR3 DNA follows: TGTGCCAGCAGATACACAGGGTCGAACACTGAAGCTTTCTTT.